The entry below describes one T cell receptor (beta chain). Antigen specificity is unknown. The conserved phenylalanine or tryptophan is not found at the CDR3 terminus, so this likely reflects a read error. Between about 17 and 34 mg of unsorted bulk tissue served as the source from which RNA and DNA were co-extracted. TCR beta cDNA was prepared out of roughly 0.45 ug total RNA by means of a constant-region primer. Three nested multiplex PCR rounds, a slightly modified ARM-PCR, produced the libraries for TCR beta. A single record per CDR3 protein comes from TCRdb applying MiXCR to the multiplex PCR reads. In the table there are more than 70,000 distinct CDR3 sequences, 65% to 75% of which are singletons. This sample stems from a study of tumor-infiltrating lymphocytes in primary liver carcinoma. Study at large: Patients were both men and women, whose ages ran from 30 to 69 years. Each sample had roughly 3.65 to 7.5 million productive TCRbeta reads regardless of tissue type. The neoplasms were of stage T1-T3 N0M0, with dimensions of about 4 to 11 cm across.

The study's findings and limits: Lesser overlap characterized tumor-adjacent and tumor-blood pairs relative to tumor region pairs.

The sequence was collected from a man aged 40-49 years with primary liver carcinoma and hepatitis B virus infection. The sequenced sample was tumor-adjacent normal liver tissue.

The CDR3 bases are TGTCCCAGCAGCCTCCGGGACAGGGCGCACGAGCAGTACCTC. Translating it yields CPSSLRDRAHEQYL. The rearrangement uses TRBV6-2 or TRBV6-3 and TRBJ2-7; 9 bases map to TRBD1. The CDR3 covers 14 residues. CDR1 MNHEY and CDR2 SVGEGT come from the germline V gene.